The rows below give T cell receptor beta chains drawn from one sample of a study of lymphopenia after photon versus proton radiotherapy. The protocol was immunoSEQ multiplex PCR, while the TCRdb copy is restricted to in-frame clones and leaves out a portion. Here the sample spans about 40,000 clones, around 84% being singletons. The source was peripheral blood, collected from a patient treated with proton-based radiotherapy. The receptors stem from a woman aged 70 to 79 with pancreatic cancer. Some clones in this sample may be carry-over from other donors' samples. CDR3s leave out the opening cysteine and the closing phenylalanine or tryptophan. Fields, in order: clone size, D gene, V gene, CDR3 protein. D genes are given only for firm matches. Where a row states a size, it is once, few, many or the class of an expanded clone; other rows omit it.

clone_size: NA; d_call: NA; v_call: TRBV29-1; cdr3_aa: SVGTPNQPQH
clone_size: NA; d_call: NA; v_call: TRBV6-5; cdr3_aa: ASSYSGFNEQF
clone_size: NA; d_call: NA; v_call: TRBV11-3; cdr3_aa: ASSFRAEGTQY
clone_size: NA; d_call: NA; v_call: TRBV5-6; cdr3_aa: ASSLGWGRNTEAF
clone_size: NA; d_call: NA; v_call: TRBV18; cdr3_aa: ASSPGATNEKLF
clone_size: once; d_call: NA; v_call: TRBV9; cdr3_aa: ASSVELNSGNTIY
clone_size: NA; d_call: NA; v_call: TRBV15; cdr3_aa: ATSSPFEGEAF
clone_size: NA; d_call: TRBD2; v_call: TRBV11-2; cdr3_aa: ASSSRTSGRAPYEQY
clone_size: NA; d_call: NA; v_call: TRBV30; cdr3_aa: AWGSNTGELF
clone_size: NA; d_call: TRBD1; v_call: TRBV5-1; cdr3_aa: ASSDRGGNSDTQY
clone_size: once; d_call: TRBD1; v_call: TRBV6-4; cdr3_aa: ASSQTGTGGYGYT
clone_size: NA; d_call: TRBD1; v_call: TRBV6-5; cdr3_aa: ASRAGTGGGYEQY
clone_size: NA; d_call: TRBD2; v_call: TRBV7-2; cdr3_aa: ASSKHGAGGYETQY
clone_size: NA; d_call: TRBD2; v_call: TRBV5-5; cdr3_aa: ASSWGFSGRAYEQY
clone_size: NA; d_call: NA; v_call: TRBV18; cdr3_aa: ASSLSDTQY
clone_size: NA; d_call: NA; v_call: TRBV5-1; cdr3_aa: ASSLVSGVGELF
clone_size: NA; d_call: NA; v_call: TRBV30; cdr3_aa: AWRVADSSYEQY
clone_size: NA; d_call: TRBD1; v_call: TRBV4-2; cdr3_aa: ASSRQGAGELF
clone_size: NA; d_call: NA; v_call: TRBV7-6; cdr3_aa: ASSLVGNPQETQY
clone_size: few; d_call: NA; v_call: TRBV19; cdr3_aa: ASSPGGGRSYEQY
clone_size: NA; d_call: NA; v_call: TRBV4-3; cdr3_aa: ASSRDGGARETQY
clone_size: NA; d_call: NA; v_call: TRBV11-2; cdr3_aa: ASSKGHNPIEQY
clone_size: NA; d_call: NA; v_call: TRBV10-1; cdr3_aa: ASSKGSPTGELF
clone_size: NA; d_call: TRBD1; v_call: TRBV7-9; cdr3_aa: ASKGQEGYEQY
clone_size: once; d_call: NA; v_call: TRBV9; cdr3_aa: ASSVGLSYNEQF
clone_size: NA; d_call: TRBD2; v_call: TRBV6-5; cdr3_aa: ASSSTSGWTDTQY
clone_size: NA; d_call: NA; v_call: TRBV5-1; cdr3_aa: ASSSGLTGELF
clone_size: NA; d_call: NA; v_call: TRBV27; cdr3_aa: ASSLRAPVGTEAF
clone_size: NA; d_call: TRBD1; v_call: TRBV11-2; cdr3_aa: ASSYGQAGEQY
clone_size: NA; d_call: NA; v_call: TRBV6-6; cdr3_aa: ASSSLSVVKTQY
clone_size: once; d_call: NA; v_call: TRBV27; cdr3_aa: ASRERGEGYT
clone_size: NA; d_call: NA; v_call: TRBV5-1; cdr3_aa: ASSLGPINIQY
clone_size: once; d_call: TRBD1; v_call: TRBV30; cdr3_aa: AATRQGAYEQY
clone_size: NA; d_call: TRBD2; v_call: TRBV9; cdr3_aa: ASSVGSSGAWWEQY
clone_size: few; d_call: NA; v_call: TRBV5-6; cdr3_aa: ASSPWGRGAGELF
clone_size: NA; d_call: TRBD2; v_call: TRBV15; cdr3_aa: ATSRGGLAVTDTQY
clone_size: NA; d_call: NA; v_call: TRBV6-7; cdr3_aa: ASSSPKDPTTYT
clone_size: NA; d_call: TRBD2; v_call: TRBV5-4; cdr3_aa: ASSLGLAGVEEQY
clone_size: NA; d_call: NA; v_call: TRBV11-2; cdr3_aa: ASSSERRTYNEQF
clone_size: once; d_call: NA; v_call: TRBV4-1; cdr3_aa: ASSQGDRGGTKNIQY
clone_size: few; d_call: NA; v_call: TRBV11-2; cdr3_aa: ASSQGDSRSSYEQY
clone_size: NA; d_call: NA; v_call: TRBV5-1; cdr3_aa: ASSLVADSYNEQF
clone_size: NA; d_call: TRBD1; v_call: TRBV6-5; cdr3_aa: ASSRGTVSYEQY
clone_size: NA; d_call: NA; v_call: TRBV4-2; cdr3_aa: ASRRDGGFNEQF
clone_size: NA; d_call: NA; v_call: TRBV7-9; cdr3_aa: ASSLGGGRVAYEQY
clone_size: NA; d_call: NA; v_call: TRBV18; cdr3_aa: ASSPSGVEKLF
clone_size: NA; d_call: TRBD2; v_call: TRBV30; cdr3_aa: AWSAAPLAGVPDTQY
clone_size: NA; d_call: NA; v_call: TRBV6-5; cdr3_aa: ASSYSVAELDNEQF
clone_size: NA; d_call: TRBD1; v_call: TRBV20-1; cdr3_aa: SAHPGTGPY
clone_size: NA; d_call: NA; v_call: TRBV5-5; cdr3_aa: ASNTGQRDQPQH
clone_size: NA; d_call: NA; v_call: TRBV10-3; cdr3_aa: AISEGQGLDTQY
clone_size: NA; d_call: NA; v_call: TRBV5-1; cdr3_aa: ASSLLGVGSTEAF